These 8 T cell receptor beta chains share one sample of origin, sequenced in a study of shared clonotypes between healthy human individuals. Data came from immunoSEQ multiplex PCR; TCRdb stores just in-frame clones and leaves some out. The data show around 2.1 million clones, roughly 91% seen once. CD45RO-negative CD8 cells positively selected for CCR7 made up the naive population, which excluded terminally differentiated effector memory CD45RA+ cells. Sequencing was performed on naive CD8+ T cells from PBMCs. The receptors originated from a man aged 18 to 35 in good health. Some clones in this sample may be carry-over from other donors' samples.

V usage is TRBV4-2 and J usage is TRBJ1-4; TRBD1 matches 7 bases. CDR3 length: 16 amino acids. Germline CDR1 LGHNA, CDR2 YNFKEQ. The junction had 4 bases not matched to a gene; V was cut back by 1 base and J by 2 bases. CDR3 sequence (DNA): TGTGCCAGCAGCCAAGTCGAGGGGGCGACTAATGAAAAACTGTTTTTT. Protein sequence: CASSQVEGATNEKLFF.

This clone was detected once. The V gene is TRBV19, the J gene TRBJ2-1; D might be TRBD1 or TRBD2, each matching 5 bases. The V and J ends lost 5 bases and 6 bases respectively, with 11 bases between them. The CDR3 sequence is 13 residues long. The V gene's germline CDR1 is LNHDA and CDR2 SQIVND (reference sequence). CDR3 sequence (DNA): TGTGCCAGTAGTCACTCCGGGACCAATGAGCAGTTCTTC. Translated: CASSHSGTNEQFF.

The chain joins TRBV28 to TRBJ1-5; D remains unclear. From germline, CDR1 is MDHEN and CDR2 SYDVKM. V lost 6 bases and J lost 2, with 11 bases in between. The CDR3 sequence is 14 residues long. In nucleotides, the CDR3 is TGTGCCAGCAGCGTTCGACGACGCAATCAGCCCCAGCATTTT. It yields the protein CASSVRRRNQPQHF.

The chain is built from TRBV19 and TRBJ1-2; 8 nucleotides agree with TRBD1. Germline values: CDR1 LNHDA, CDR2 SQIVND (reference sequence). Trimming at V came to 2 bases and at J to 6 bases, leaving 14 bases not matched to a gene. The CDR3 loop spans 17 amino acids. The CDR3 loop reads CASSIRVGQALVDGYTF. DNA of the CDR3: TGTGCCAGTAGTATAAGAGTGGGACAGGCCTTGGTGGATGGCTACACCTTC.

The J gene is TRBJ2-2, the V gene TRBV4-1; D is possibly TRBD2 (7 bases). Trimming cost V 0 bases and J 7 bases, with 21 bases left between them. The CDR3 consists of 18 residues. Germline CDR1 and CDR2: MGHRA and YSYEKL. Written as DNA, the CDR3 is TGCGCCAGCAGCCAAGATCGGTCTGTCGGGGGGCGGAACGGGGAGCTGTTTTTT. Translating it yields CASSQDRSVGGRNGELFF.

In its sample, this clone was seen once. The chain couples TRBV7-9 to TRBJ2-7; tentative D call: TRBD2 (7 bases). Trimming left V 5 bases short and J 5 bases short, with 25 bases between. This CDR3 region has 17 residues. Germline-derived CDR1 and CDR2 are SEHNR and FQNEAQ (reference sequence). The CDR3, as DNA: TGTGCCAGCAGCCATCTAGGGGGGGACGTGGCCGTCGACGAGCAGTACTTC. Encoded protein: CASSHLGGDVAVDEQYF.

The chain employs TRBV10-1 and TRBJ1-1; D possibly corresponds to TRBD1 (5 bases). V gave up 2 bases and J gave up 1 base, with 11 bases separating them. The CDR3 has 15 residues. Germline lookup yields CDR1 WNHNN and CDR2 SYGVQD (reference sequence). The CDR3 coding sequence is TGCGCCAGCAGTGAGAGGTTGGGGCCGAACACTGAAGCTTTCTTT. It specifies CASSERLGPNTEAFF.

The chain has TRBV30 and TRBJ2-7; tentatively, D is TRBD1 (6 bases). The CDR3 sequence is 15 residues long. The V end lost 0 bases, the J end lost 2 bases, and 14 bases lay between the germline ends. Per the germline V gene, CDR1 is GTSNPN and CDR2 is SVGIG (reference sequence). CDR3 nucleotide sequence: TGTGCCTGGAGTGTACCCGGGACACCACCCTACGAGCAGTACTTC. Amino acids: CAWSVPGTPPYEQYF. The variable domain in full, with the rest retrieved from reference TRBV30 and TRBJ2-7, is SQTIHQWPATLVQPVGSPLSLECTVEGTSNPNLYWYRQAAGRGLQLLFYSVGIGQISSEVPQNLSASRPQDRQFILSSKKLLLSDSGFYLCAWSVPGTPPYEQYFGPGTRLTVT.